The present T cell receptor (beta chain) was sequenced within a study of blood T cells in healthy people across ages. In each sample, at least 6.5 million PBMCs were isolated. The V segment lost 5 bases and the J segment 5 bases; nucleotides outside the gene matches: 7. The germline V gene has CDR1 DFQATT and CDR2 SNEGSKA (reference sequence). The CDR3 has 14 residues. This clonotype was counted a single time. With a J-beta primer mix and a sample-barcoded 5' primer, a second PCR ran about 6 to 11 cycles. TCRdb reprocessed the 5' RACE reads with MiXCR, giving one entry per CDR3 protein. The sample carries roughly 500,000 distinct CDR3 sequences, about 25% recorded once. These same data were also listed under a study on T cells of mothers and their children.

The receptor was derived from a boy aged 5-17 years in good health. This chain links TRBV20-1 with TRBJ2-5; 11 bases match TRBD2. The sequenced sample was blood. The CDR3 spells CSAAILAGVETQYF. As DNA, the CDR3 is TGCAGTGCTGCGATACTAGCGGGAGTCGAGACCCAGTACTTC.